Presented here are 8 T cell receptor beta chains from one specimen sequenced in a study of T cells in Graves' hyperthyroidism and ophthalmopathy. Amplified TCR beta CDR3 regions derived from RNA transcripts. The study used the HTBI primer set for a first-round RT-PCR of the TCR CDR3. TCRdb re-called the multiplex PCR reads through MiXCR, storing one row per CDR3 protein. The data show roughly 100,000 distinct CDR3 sequences, 45% to 50% seen once. The sequenced material came from blood. The receptors here all came from a man aged 40-49 years with Graves' hyperthyroidism.

Of note for this clonotype: The missing conserved phenylalanine or tryptophan at the end of this CDR3 makes a read error likely. The DNA is left out, because the CDR3 cannot be placed on it with certainty; the CDR3 is given as TCRdb lists it. This chain links TRBV7-9 with TRBJ2-6; TRBD2, as called in the table, went unchecked against the DNA. Germline CDR1 is SEHNR and CDR2 is FQNEAQ (reference sequence). The CDR3 length equals 11 residues, ends included. Here the CDR3 reads CASSLGSGRGT.

The chain is built from TRBV10-1 and TRBJ2-3; 13 bases fit TRBD2. After removal of 10 bases from V and 0 bases from J, the junction contained 4 bases not matched to a gene. The CDR3 loop spans 15 amino acids. The germline V gene has CDR1 WNHNN and CDR2 SYGVQD (reference sequence). In DNA, the CDR3 is TGCGCCAAACTAGCGGGGGGGCAAAGCACAGATACGCAGTATTTT. Protein sequence: CAKLAGGQSTDTQYF.

As regards this clonotype: Since no conserved phenylalanine or tryptophan closes the CDR3, a read error is the likely cause. This chain connects TRBV10-3 to TRBJ2-7; 8 nucleotides line up with TRBD1. The CDR3 has 14 amino acids. The J segment lost 6 bases and the V segment lost 6 bases, leaving 10 bases of the junction unmatched. Per germline, CDR1 ENHRY and CDR2 SYGVKD. The CDR3 protein is CAISGAGGAGEQYL. DNA of the CDR3: TGTGCCATCAGCGGGGCAGGGGGCGCCGGCGAGCAGTACCTC.

This chain joins TRBV7-8 and TRBJ1-6; a weak D match, TRBD1 (5 bases). Looked up from germline, CDR1 is SGHVS and CDR2 is FQNEAQ. V was trimmed by 5 bases and J by 6 bases, leaving 14 bases between them. The CDR3 runs to 15 residues. CDR3 in amino acids: CASSGGRTANSPLHF. The CDR3 DNA reads TGTGCCAGCAGCGGGGGAAGGACTGCTAATTCACCCCTCCACTTT.

A remark on this clonotype: One end of the junction varies from germline; a read error may be responsible. The J gene is TRBJ1-1, the V gene TRBV9, with a weak D call TRBD1 (6 bases). The CDR3 loop spans 14 amino acids. Germline CDR1 reads SGDLS; CDR2 reads YYNGEE. This CDR3 reads CDSSVESGDTEAFF. The CDR3 bases are TGTGACAGCAGCGTAGAGTCAGGGGACACTGAAGCTTTCTTT.

This clonotype was picked up many times. V is TRBV5-6 and J is TRBJ2-3, with a possible D match to TRBD1 (6 bases). The germline gives CDR1 SGHDT, CDR2 YYEEEE. This CDR3 has 15 residues. Trimming shortened V by 4 bases and J by 4 bases, and 16 bases separated the two germline ends. The CDR3 sequence is CASSGNREFADTQYF. Written as DNA, the CDR3 is TGTGCCAGCAGCGGGAACAGGGAATTCGCAGATACGCAGTATTTT.

This clonotype was picked up a small number of times. This may stem from a read error, because a much larger clone lies one nucleotide away. The chain couples TRBV7-2 to TRBJ1-2; 8 bases align to TRBD1. CDR1 and CDR2 from the germline V gene are SGHTA and FQGNSA. The CDR3 sequence is 15 residues long. The CDR3 loop reads CASSSSTGATEGCTF. The CDR3 bases are TGTGCCAGCAGCTCTTCGACAGGGGCGACGGAAGGCTGCACCTTC.

This clonotype was seen only once. The chain has TRBV10-3 and TRBJ1-5, with TRBD1 matching over 9 bases. V lost 0 bases and J lost 11; bases outside the gene matches: 8. Germline V gene lookup returns CDR1 ENHRY and CDR2 SYGVKD. This CDR3 is built from 15 residues. This CDR3 reads CAISESTGQGETQHF. The CDR3 nucleotides read TGTGCCATCAGTGAGTCGACGGGACAGGGAGAGACCCAGCATTTT.